The text below deals with one T cell receptor (beta chain). This sample was taken from a study of shared T cell receptors in the human thymus. This CDR3 spans 17 amino acids. Trimming pared 4 bases from V and 3 bases from J, leaving 20 bases between. CDR1 and CDR2 from the germline V gene are SGHRS and YFSETQ. TCRdb's copy holds only in-frame clones and misses some; the assay was immunoSEQ multiplex PCR. Of about 730,000 clones in the sample, roughly 85% were seen once. Another study also made use of these data, one on human thymus T cells. From that second work: Donors consisted of healthy Finnish infants (having corrective surgery for congenital heart defects). Surgeons resected thymus tissue during corrective heart surgery. It looked as if thymic and blood repertoires used V and J genes in a biased way. Related studies found that unrelated individuals share highly overlapping thymic repertoires.

The sequenced sample was thymocytes. This sequence was found in a girl less than two years old with a congenital heart defect. The chain joins TRBV5-1 to TRBJ2-1, with D possibly being TRBD1 (5 bases). CDR3 bases: TGCGCCAGCAGCCCCAGTCTCAGGGCAGCCCACTACAATGAGCAGTTCTTC. Encoded protein: CASSPSLRAAHYNEQFF.